Below are 9 T cell receptor beta chains sequenced from a single sample in a study of neurological immune-mediated disorders. Using its own MiXCR run on the 5' RACE reads, TCRdb lists one record per CDR3 protein. The sample lists more than 40,000 distinct CDR3 sequences, 12% occurring once. Described time point: longitudinal time-point 3. Sequenced: PBMCs. All receptors come from a male donor with HTLV-1-associated myelopathy (HAM/TSP).

This clonotype has ten or more counts. CDR3: CAWTRTGGDGYTF. CDR3 DNA sequence: TGTGCCTGGACCCGGACAGGGGGAGATGGCTACACCTTC. The chain has TRBV30 and TRBJ1-2, with 10 bases that match TRBD1. CDR3 length: 13 residues. After removal of 4 bases from V and 6 bases from J, the junction contained 5 bases not matched to a gene. Germline V lookup: CDR1 GTSNPN, CDR2 SVGIG (reference sequence).

This clonotype was seen at least ten times. The chain couples TRBV2 to TRBJ1-2; D gene unclear. The CDR3 runs 12 residues. In germline, CDR1 is SNHLY, CDR2 FYNNEI. Trimming removed 1 base at V and 3 bases at J, with 3 bases between. The CDR3 here is CASSEGYYGYTF. CDR3 nucleotide sequence: TGTGCCAGCAGTGAAGGGTACTATGGCTACACCTTC.

With respect to this clonotype: One end of the junction varies from germline; a read error may be responsible. The genes are TRBV20-1 and TRBJ1-1; 10 bases line up with TRBD1. Germline CDR1 reads DFQATT; CDR2 reads SNEGSKA (reference sequence). The CDR3 has 13 residues. The CDR3 DNA reads TGCAGTGCTCCCGGGACAGGGGTTGCTGAAGCTTACTTT. It specifies CSAPGTGVAEAYF.

The sample holds many counts of this clonotype. The chain has TRBV2 and TRBJ1-2; tentatively, D is TRBD1 (5 bases). This CDR3 spans 13 amino acids. Germline V gene sequence: CDR1 SNHLY, CDR2 FYNNEI. Trimming stripped 1 base from V and 8 bases from J, with 11 bases between. Here the CDR3 reads CASSEGPRGGYTF. In DNA, the CDR3 is TGTGCCAGCAGTGAAGGGCCAAGGGGCGGCTACACCTTC.

Many counts were recorded for this clonotype. This chain uses TRBV7-9 with TRBJ2-7; D is possibly TRBD1 (5 bases). Germline V lookup: CDR1 SEHNR, CDR2 FQNEAQ (reference sequence). CDR3 size: 17 residues. The V end lost 1 base, the J end lost 5 bases, and 21 bases lay between the germline ends. The CDR3 coding sequence is TGTGCCAGCAGCTTAGGGGTCGGTGCAGGGATGCACCACGAGCAGTACTTC. It is translated as CASSLGVGAGMHHEQYF.

This clonotype was seen ten or more times. The V call is TRBV12-3 or TRBV12-4, the J call TRBJ2-5; D gene uncertain. The CDR3 length is 14 residues. V was shortened by 4 bases and J by 3 bases, with 12 bases between the two germline ends. CDR3 residues: CASSSHPGEETQYF. The CDR3 DNA is TGTGCCAGCAGTTCCCACCCCGGCGAAGAGACCCAGTACTTC.

This clonotype appeared many times. V usage is TRBV7-8 and J usage is TRBJ1-5; D is unclear. The CDR3 is 16 amino acids. The V gene lost 2 bases and the J gene lost 2 bases, with 13 bases spanning the gap. Germline CDR1 SGHVS, CDR2 FQNEAQ. As DNA, the CDR3 is TGTGCCAGCAGCTTACCGGGCCGGCGGGGCAATCAGCCCCAGCATTTT. Translated, it gives CASSLPGRRGNQPQHF.

In its sample, this clonotype was seen many times. The chain combines TRBV20-1 with TRBJ2-6; 8 bases align to TRBD2. CDR3 length: 13 residues. Germline CDR1 is DFQATT and CDR2 is SNEGSKA (reference sequence). Trimming at V came to 6 bases and at J to 2 bases, leaving 0 bases not matched to a gene. The CDR3 bases are TGCAGTGCGCGGGGGGCTGGGGCCAACGTCCTGACTTTC. This gives the protein CSARGAGANVLTF.

Comment on this clonotype: One base away lies a much larger clone, so this may be a sequencing read error. The rearrangement links TRBV20-1 to TRBJ2-7, with D uncertain. V lost 6 bases and J lost 2, with 8 bases in between. From germline, CDR1 is DFQATT and CDR2 SNEGSKA (reference sequence). The CDR3 covers 11 residues. CDR3 DNA: TGCAGTGCCTCGGTAACCTACGAGCAGTACTTC. Translated: CSASVTYEQYF.